The rows below give T cell receptor beta chains drawn from one sample of a study of CXCR3-negative and CXCR3-positive naive CD8 T cells. TCRdb re-called the 5' RACE reads; one entry per CDR3 protein, DNA not given. The specimen's table records about 63,000 distinct CDR3 sequences. The material sequenced was naive CXCR3+ CD8+ T cells from blood. Receptors were obtained from a human donor in good health. Some clones in this sample may be carry-over from other donors' samples. The CDR3 runs from the conserved cysteine through the conserved F or W.

cdr3_aa j_call v_call
CSVVPSQYEEEQYF TRBJ2-7 TRBV29-1
CASSHPRDRGSWYEQYF TRBJ2-7 TRBV7-2
CASSPRDRVLYEQFF TRBJ2-1 TRBV3-1
CASSDRLSYEQYF TRBJ2-7 TRBV12-3/TRBV12-4
CAPGQGRRQPQHF TRBJ1-5 TRBV21-1
CASSQVGGTYEQYF TRBJ2-7 TRBV14
CSVEEGVYEQYF TRBJ2-7 TRBV29-1
CASSLALWTGELFF TRBJ2-2 TRBV7-9
CASSSSTTDTQYF TRBJ2-3 TRBV7-9
CSVHDWGTYQETQYF TRBJ2-5 TRBV29-1
CASSLGPRNTEAFF TRBJ1-1 TRBV5-6
CSVEWGTEAFF TRBJ1-1 TRBV29-1
CASSQGSNEQYF TRBJ2-7 TRBV9
CASSWGTGGVNEQFF TRBJ2-1 TRBV27
CASSSTGYNEQFF TRBJ2-1 TRBV6-6
CASSPDREGITEAFF TRBJ1-1 TRBV6-5
CASSSWTDQETQYF TRBJ2-5 TRBV6-2/TRBV6-3
CASSQGPETQYF TRBJ2-5 TRBV7-6
CSVEEPANEQFF TRBJ2-1 TRBV29-1
CAIRPPTSVFNEQFF TRBJ2-1 TRBV10-3
CASSPGQYNEQFF TRBJ2-1 TRBV5-5
CASSSYSGANVLTF TRBJ2-6 TRBV7-9
CATSRQGYTEAFF TRBJ1-1 TRBV15
CASISPYEQYF TRBJ2-7 TRBV12-3/TRBV12-4
CSATTSTDTQYF TRBJ2-3 TRBV20-1